This TCR beta chain comes out of a study of patients and donors after allogeneic stem cell transplantation. TCRdb re-called the RT-PCR reads through MiXCR, storing one row per CDR3 protein. This table has about a million distinct CDR3 sequences, over 15% appearing once. V lost 5 bases to trimming and J lost 5 bases, with 9 bases between them. This CDR3 comprises 12 residues. In germline, CDR1 is DFQATT, CDR2 SNEGSKA (reference sequence). The sample consisted of blood, either unsorted or a sorted T cell fraction (not recorded which). The chain recombines TRBV20-1 with TRBJ2-2; D not certain. The TCR comes from a human donor who was either an allogeneic HSCT recipient or a stem cell or donor lymphocyte infusion donor (not recorded which). It is not recorded whose cells these are; they may come from a transplant donor. This CDR3 is CSAPSRTGELFF. Here the CDR3 DNA reads TGCAGTGCTCCTTCGAGAACCGGGGAGCTGTTTTTT.